These 23 T cell receptor beta chains originate from one sample sequenced in a study of CD8+CD57+ T cells in acquired aplastic anemia. Using genomic DNA as the template, TCR beta VDJ and CDR3 profiling was carried out. TCRdb reprocessed the reads with MiXCR, giving one entry per CDR3 protein. The table records some 45,000 distinct CDR3 sequences, 65% to 70% of them present only once. Input material: sorted CD4+, CD8+, or CD8+CD57+ T cells (not recorded which) from PBMCs. The receptors stem from a human donor in good health, serving as a control.

Concerning this clonotype: A junction boundary mismatches the germline segment, possibly from a read error. V usage is TRBV7-8 and J usage is TRBJ2-1, with 8 bases lining up with TRBD2. CDR1 is SGHVS and CDR2 is FQNEAQ in the germline V gene. The CDR3 is made up of 16 amino acids. Here the CDR3 reads CVSSSELAANYNEQFF. The CDR3 nucleotides read TGTGTCAGCAGCTCCGAACTAGCGGCAAACTACAATGAGCAGTTCTTC.

The chain recombines TRBV19 with TRBJ2-3; TRBD2 agrees at 11 bases. With 1 base clipped from V and 6 bases from J, the junction kept 9 bases outside the gene matches. The germline V gene has CDR1 LNHDA and CDR2 SQIVND (reference sequence). The CDR3 has 17 residues. CDR3 in amino acids: CASSIVRLAGGRDTQYF. The CDR3 DNA follows: TGTGCCAGTAGTATAGTCCGGCTAGCGGGAGGTCGGGATACGCAGTATTTT.

The V gene is TRBV29-1, the J gene TRBJ1-2, with D tentatively TRBD1 (5 bases). The ends were cut back, 0 bases at V and 6 bases at J, with 17 bases in the middle. The germline V gene has CDR1 SQVTM and CDR2 ANQGSEA. The CDR3 has 15 amino acids. This CDR3 reads CSVEDWAGQKHGYTF. The CDR3 bases are TGCAGCGTTGAAGATTGGGCTGGACAAAAACATGGCTACACCTTC.

The genes are TRBV25-1 and TRBJ2-3; TRBD2 might be the D (5 bases). The CDR3 extends over 14 amino acids. Germline CDR1 MGHDK, CDR2 SYGVNS. Trimming pared 2 bases from V and 6 bases from J, leaving 12 bases between. Written as DNA, the CDR3 is TGTGCCAGCAGTGAAGTTCGGGGTCGGGATACGCAGTATTTT. Its protein is CASSEVRGRDTQYF.

The V call is TRBV19, the J call TRBJ2-1; D may correspond to TRBD1 or TRBD2 (6 bases each). Germline CDR1 is LNHDA and CDR2 is SQIVND (reference sequence). V was cut by 6 bases and J by 8 bases, with 14 bases left in between. This CDR3 contains 13 residues. The chain's CDR3 is CASSTWGAHEQFF. In DNA, the CDR3 is TGTGCCAGTAGCACCTGGGGGGCACATGAGCAGTTCTTC.

For this clonotype: A junction end diverges from the germline sequence, so it may reflect a read error. V gene TRBV19 combines with J gene TRBJ1-2; the D gene is possibly TRBD1 (5 bases). The CDR3 covers 14 residues. Germline CDR1 LNHDA, CDR2 SQIVND (reference sequence). The CDR3 coding sequence is TGTGCCAGTTGTATAGGTACAGGCAACTATGGCTACACCTTC. It is translated as CASCIGTGNYGYTF.

The rearrangement links TRBV7-6 to TRBJ1-3, with unresolved D. The germline V gene has CDR1 SGHVS and CDR2 FNYEAQ. This CDR3 contains 13 residues. V lost 0 bases, J lost 4 bases, and 4 bases lay in between. The CDR3 sequence is CASSLAGGNTIYF. The DNA for the CDR3 is TGTGCCAGCAGCTTAGCGGGGGGAAACACCATATATTTT.

The chain couples TRBV9 to TRBJ2-2, with 10 bases aligning to TRBD2. The CDR3 covers 16 residues. The germline V gene encodes CDR1 SGDLS and CDR2 YYNGEE. Trimming removed 4 bases from V and 5 bases from J; junction bases left unmatched: 8. CDR3 sequence: CASSSAGGLGTGELFF. CDR3 nucleotides: TGTGCCAGCAGCTCAGCGGGGGGGCTAGGGACCGGGGAGCTGTTTTTT.

This clonotype has a single count. This sequence joins TRBV24-1 and TRBJ2-3; TRBD1 matches 9 bases. Germline CDR1 reads KGHDR; CDR2 reads SFDVKD. V shed 2 bases, J shed 8 bases, and the junction held 7 bases outside the gene matches. This CDR3 comprises 15 residues. The CDR3 here is CATSDSSDRGPTQYF. CDR3 in DNA: TGTGCCACCAGTGATTCGTCGGACAGGGGTCCTACGCAGTATTTT.

Ten or more counts support this clonotype. The rearrangement joins TRBV12-3 or TRBV12-4 to TRBJ1-1; D unresolved. This CDR3 has 12 amino acids. V lost 1 base and J lost 4, with 4 bases in between. DNA for the CDR3: TGTGCCAGCAGTTTAGGGAGCACTGAAGCTTTCTTT. Translation: CASSLGSTEAFF.

Ten or more counts support this clonotype. The DNA of the CDR3 is TGTGCCAGCAGCTTACCGGGACTCCACACCGGGGAGCTGTTTTTT. It specifies CASSLPGLHTGELFF. The chain has TRBV7-6 and TRBJ2-2, with a weak D call TRBD2 (6 bases). V was pared by 2 bases and J by 3 bases, with 10 bases between. Germline-derived CDR1 and CDR2 are SGHVS and FNYEAQ. This CDR3 has 15 residues.

V is TRBV2 and J is TRBJ2-7; D gene unclear. V lost 4 bases and J lost 0, with 10 bases in between. This CDR3 is built from 14 residues. CDR1 is SNHLY and CDR2 is FYNNEI in the germline V gene. The CDR3 DNA sequence: TGTGCCAGCAGTGTGGGGATACTCTCCTACGAGCAGTACTTC. Residues: CASSVGILSYEQYF.

This clonotype was recorded only once. J is TRBJ1-5 and V is TRBV25-1; D might be TRBD1 (5 bases). The CDR3 has 14 residues. Germline loops: CDR1 MGHDK, CDR2 SYGVNS. V lost 3 bases and J lost 6, with 12 bases in between. The CDR3 region has the DNA TGTGCCAGCAGTGATTCAGGGCTACGTCAGCCCCAGCATTTT. Its translation: CASSDSGLRQPQHF.

This clonotype appeared many times. The chain uses TRBV7-2 and TRBJ1-2; D gene ambiguous. V was pared by 6 bases and J by 0 bases, with 14 bases between. Germline-derived CDR1 and CDR2 are SGHTA and FQGNSA. The length of the CDR3 is 15 residues. Here the CDR3 reads CASRSEAGSNYGYTF. The CDR3 region has the DNA TGTGCCAGCAGGTCAGAGGCCGGATCTAACTATGGCTACACCTTC.

This chain connects TRBV10-3 to TRBJ1-6, with 9 bases aligning to TRBD1. Germline lookup yields CDR1 ENHRY and CDR2 SYGVKD. With V trimmed by 10 bases and J by 7 bases, 5 bases remained unmatched. The CDR3 consists of 13 residues. The CDR3 DNA sequence: TGTGCCACCTCCGGGACAGGGAATTCACCCCTCCACTTT. This encodes CATSGTGNSPLHF.

J is TRBJ2-5 and V is TRBV7-2; tentatively, D is TRBD1 or TRBD2 (5 bases each). From germline, CDR1 is SGHTA and CDR2 FQGNSA. V lost 2 bases and J lost 5, with 9 bases in between. This CDR3 is 13 amino acids long. CDR3 sequence (DNA): TGTGCCAGCAGCTTAAATGAGGGGGAGACCCAGTACTTC. This translates into CASSLNEGETQYF. Based on the CDR3 plus reference TRBV7-2 and TRBJ2-5, the full variable domain is GAGVSQSPSNKVTEKGKDVELRCDPISGHTALYWYRQSLGQGLEFLIYFQGNSAPDKSGLPSDRFSAERTGGSVSTLTIQRTQQEDSAVYLCASSLNEGETQYFGPGTRLLVL.

In nucleotides, the CDR3 is TGTGCCACCAGCAGAGGGCCGGTTGACAATGAGCAGTTCTTC. Translating it yields CATSRGPVDNEQFF. The V and J genes are TRBV15 and TRBJ2-1; D ambiguous. V gave up 1 base and J gave up 5 bases, with 9 bases separating them. The CDR3 sequence is 14 residues long. Per germline, CDR1 LNHNV and CDR2 YYDKDF (reference sequence). The whole variable domain, remainder taken from reference TRBV15 and TRBJ2-1, is DAMVIQNPRYQVTQFGKPVTLSCSQTLNHNVMYWYQQKSSQAPKLLFHYYDKDFNNEADTPDNFQSRRPNTSFCFLDIRSPGLGDTAMYLCATSRGPVDNEQFFGPGTRLTVL.

This clonotype was observed a few times. The gene calls are TRBV19 and TRBJ1-4, with D unclear. V dropped 3 bases and J dropped 5 bases, with 10 bases sitting between them. CDR1 and CDR2 (germline): LNHDA, SQIVND (reference sequence). The CDR3 consists of 14 residues. CDR3 loop: CASSIGHYNEKLFF. The CDR3 bases are TGTGCCAGTAGTATTGGCCATTACAATGAAAAACTGTTTTTT.

There are many counts of this clonotype. A much larger clone sits a single nucleotide away, making a read error possible. The chain has TRBV29-1 and TRBJ2-3, with D perhaps TRBD1 (6 bases). V lost 1 base, J lost 2 bases, and 10 bases lay in between. This CDR3 spans 14 amino acids. Germline V gene lookup returns CDR1 SQVTM and CDR2 ANQGSEA. CDR3 in amino acids: CSVEGDKFTDTQYF. DNA for the CDR3: TGCAGCGTTGAAGGGGACAAGTTCACAGATACGCAGTATTTT.

The chain employs TRBV20-1 and TRBJ1-2; D call uncertain. The CDR3 consists of 12 residues. Germline CDR1 DFQATT, CDR2 SNEGSKA (reference sequence). V lost 3 bases, J lost 7 bases, and 12 bases lay in between. CDR3 in amino acids: CSASSSLFGYTF. DNA for the CDR3: TGCAGTGCTAGTTCCAGCCTCTTTGGCTACACCTTC.

The chain uses TRBV19 and TRBJ1-5; D might be TRBD1 (5 bases). The germline V gene encodes CDR1 LNHDA and CDR2 SQIVND (reference sequence). V was trimmed by 5 bases and J by 1 base, leaving 9 bases between them. CDR3 length: 14 amino acids. CDR3 region: CASSGGLSNQPQHF. Here the CDR3 DNA reads TGTGCCAGTAGTGGGGGACTGAGCAATCAGCCCCAGCATTTT.

As concerns this clonotype: The germline gene is not matched at one end of the junction; a read error may be the cause. This chain links TRBV7-7 with TRBJ2-7; 11 bases are a match to TRBD1. CDR1 SSHAT and CDR2 FNYEAQ come from the germline V gene (reference sequence). This CDR3 has 15 residues. The chain's CDR3 is CASSLAGTGGYEQYF. CDR3 nucleotide sequence: TGTGCTAGCAGCTTAGCCGGGACAGGGGGCTACGAGCAGTACTTC.

In regard to this clonotype: A single base separates this from a much larger clone, so it may be a read error. The chain is built from TRBV2 and TRBJ2-3; D tentatively fits TRBD1 or TRBD2 (5 bases each). V was clipped by 6 bases and J by 6 bases, with 13 bases between them. The germline gives CDR1 SNHLY, CDR2 FYNNEI. The CDR3 spans 13 residues. In DNA, the CDR3 is TGTGCCAGCAGGTGGGACGAGCAGGATACGCAGTATTTT. Its translation: CASRWDEQDTQYF.